Listed below are T cell receptor beta chains from one sample, sequenced in a study of T cell responses to AZD1222 COVID-19 vaccine. The data were produced by immunoSEQ multiplex PCR, yet TCRdb's version contains in-frame clones alone and is incomplete. The sample has 140,000 or so clones, roughly nine tenths seen once. The source material was peripheral blood, sampled 28 days after the second dose of the MenACWY control vaccine. Receptors were obtained from an adult who received the MenACWY meningococcal vaccine as a control. CDR3s include the opening cysteine and the closing phenylalanine or tryptophan. A D gene is named only where the DNA matches it firmly. Clone size is given for some rows only: seen once, a few or many times, or a class if the clone is expanded.

DNA: TGTGCCATCAGTGCCGGGACAAGAATCAACACCGGGGAGCTGTTTTTT
CDR3: CAISAGTRINTGELFF
D: -
J: TRBJ2-2
V: TRBV10-3
size: -

DNA: TGTGCCAGTAGTATATCCCGGGGCGGGGAGTTCGGCACTGAAGCTTTCTTT
CDR3: CASSISRGGEFGTEAFF
D: -
J: TRBJ1-1
V: TRBV19
size: -

DNA: TGTGCCAGCAGCCAAGGTACAGGGGCCTACAATGAGCAGTTCTTC
CDR3: CASSQGTGAYNEQFF
D: TRBD1
J: TRBJ2-1
V: TRBV14
size: -

DNA: TGTGCCAGCAGCTTAGGGATGGGGCCGGCTAACACTGAAGCTTTCTTT
CDR3: CASSLGMGPANTEAFF
D: -
J: TRBJ1-1
V: TRBV11-2
size: -

DNA: TGTGCCAGCAGTTACGGGGAAACCGGGGAGCTGTTTTTT
CDR3: CASSYGETGELFF
D: -
J: TRBJ2-2
V: TRBV6-2/TRBV6-3
size: -

DNA: TGTGCCAGCAGCCCACCGACCGGTCAAGAGACCCAGTACTTC
CDR3: CASSPPTGQETQYF
D: -
J: TRBJ2-5
V: TRBV9
size: -

DNA: TGTGCCTGGAGTGTTTCCGGAAACACCATATATTTT
CDR3: CAWSVSGNTIYF
D: -
J: TRBJ1-3
V: TRBV30
size: -

DNA: TGTGCCAGCACATCTGCGGGACAGGGGGCTTCCTACGAGCAGTACTTC
CDR3: CASTSAGQGASYEQYF
D: TRBD1
J: TRBJ2-7
V: TRBV27
size: once

DNA: TGTGCCAGCAGCACCAGACAGGGGGACTATGGCTACACCTTC
CDR3: CASSTRQGDYGYTF
D: TRBD1
J: TRBJ1-2
V: TRBV7-8
size: few

DNA: TGTGCCAGCAGCCGAGGGACAGGGGGCCAAGAGACCCAGTACTTC
CDR3: CASSRGTGGQETQYF
D: TRBD1
J: TRBJ2-5
V: TRBV3-1/TRBV3-2
size: -

DNA: TGTGCCAGCAGCAGAGGAGGACCTGGAAACACCATATATTTT
CDR3: CASSRGGPGNTIYF
D: -
J: TRBJ1-3
V: TRBV5-5
size: -

DNA: TGCGCCAGCAGTGATCTAGGCTTCGCGAATGAAAAACTGTTTTTT
CDR3: CASSDLGFANEKLFF
D: -
J: TRBJ1-4
V: TRBV10-2
size: -

DNA: TGTGCCAGCAGTTTACTTGGACAGCGTGAAGCTTTCTTT
CDR3: CASSLLGQREAFF
D: -
J: TRBJ1-1
V: TRBV12-3/TRBV12-4
size: -

DNA: TGCAGCGCCCTGGGGGACAAGGGCGACTACGAGCAGTACTTC
CDR3: CSALGDKGDYEQYF
D: -
J: TRBJ2-7
V: TRBV29-1
size: once

DNA: TGTGCCAGCAGCGACCCTTGGTACAATGAGCAGTTCTTC
CDR3: CASSDPWYNEQFF
D: -
J: TRBJ2-1
V: TRBV7-9
size: few

DNA: TGTGCCTGGAGTCCGTTCTCTGGAAACACCATATATTTT
CDR3: CAWSPFSGNTIYF
D: -
J: TRBJ1-3
V: TRBV30
size: -

DNA: TGCGCCAGCAGCTTGGCCGGCCAGGTTGGCTCTAGTTCACCCCTCCACTTT
CDR3: CASSLAGQVGSSSPLHF
D: -
J: TRBJ1-6
V: TRBV5-1
size: once

DNA: TGTGCCAGTAGACGACAGGGGGCTAACTATGGCTACACCTTC
CDR3: CASRRQGANYGYTF
D: TRBD1
J: TRBJ1-2
V: TRBV19
size: -

DNA: TGTGCCAGCTCACCTATACAGGGAAATAATTCACCCCTCCACTTT
CDR3: CASSPIQGNNSPLHF
D: -
J: TRBJ1-6
V: TRBV18
size: -

DNA: TGTGCCAGCAGCCTGGACAGCCAAGAGACCCAGTACTTC
CDR3: CASSLDSQETQYF
D: -
J: TRBJ2-5
V: TRBV7-8
size: -

DNA: TGTGCCAGTAGTATCGCTAGCGGGATTTTCACAGATACGCAGTATTTT
CDR3: CASSIASGIFTDTQYF
D: TRBD2
J: TRBJ2-3
V: TRBV19
size: once

DNA: TGTGCCTTGAGGGGGCTCGGCTATAATTCACCCCTCCACTTT
CDR3: CALRGLGYNSPLHF
D: TRBD1
J: TRBJ1-6
V: TRBV30
size: once

DNA: TGTGCCAGTAGTAGGACAGGGGGGGTTGGGGATGAGCAGTTCTTC
CDR3: CASSRTGGVGDEQFF
D: TRBD1
J: TRBJ2-1
V: TRBV19
size: -

DNA: TGTGCCAGCAGCTTAGCGGAAGGTACTAATGAAAAACTGTTTTTT
CDR3: CASSLAEGTNEKLFF
D: -
J: TRBJ1-4
V: TRBV7-8
size: -

DNA: TGTGCCAGCAGCTTAATCGGGCTAGCGGGAGCGAACACCGGGGAGCTGTTTTTT
CDR3: CASSLIGLAGANTGELFF
D: TRBD2
J: TRBJ2-2
V: TRBV7-3
size: -

DNA: TGTGCCAGTAGTATAGGTATGGTAGCGGGAGGCCCCGGGGTAAATGAGCAGTTCTTC
CDR3: CASSIGMVAGGPGVNEQFF
D: TRBD2
J: TRBJ2-1
V: TRBV19
size: -

DNA: TGTGCCAGCACTCAAGATACAAGAGAAGCTTTCTTT
CDR3: CASTQDTREAFF
D: -
J: TRBJ1-1
V: TRBV11-2
size: -

DNA: TGCGCCAGCACCGCCACAGGGGGATCCCACGAGCAGTACTTC
CDR3: CASTATGGSHEQYF
D: TRBD1
J: TRBJ2-7
V: TRBV5-1
size: -

DNA: TGTGCCATCAGTGAGTCCGGGGGGGAGAAGGGGTACGAGCAGTACTTC
CDR3: CAISESGGEKGYEQYF
D: TRBD2
J: TRBJ2-7
V: TRBV10-3
size: -

DNA: TGTGCCAGTAGTATCTACAATGAGCAGTTCTTC
CDR3: CASSIYNEQFF
D: -
J: TRBJ2-1
V: TRBV19
size: -

DNA: TGTGCCAGCAGTGTCCTCTACGAGCAGTACTTC
CDR3: CASSVLYEQYF
D: -
J: TRBJ2-7
V: TRBV2
size: -

DNA: TGTGCCAGTAGCCTAACCGGGACGGAGAATCAGCCCCAGCATTTT
CDR3: CASSLTGTENQPQHF
D: -
J: TRBJ1-5
V: TRBV19
size: -

DNA: TGCGCCAGCAGCCAAGAGCAGGGAGACGAGCAGTACTTC
CDR3: CASSQEQGDEQYF
D: -
J: TRBJ2-7
V: TRBV4-1
size: -

DNA: TGCAGCGTTGAAGAGGGTACAACACAAGAGACCCAGTACTTC
CDR3: CSVEEGTTQETQYF
D: -
J: TRBJ2-5
V: TRBV29-1
size: -

DNA: TGTGCCAGCAGCGACCGCAGGGGACAAGAGACCCAGTACTTC
CDR3: CASSDRRGQETQYF
D: -
J: TRBJ2-5
V: TRBV6-2/TRBV6-3
size: few

DNA: TGTGCCAGCAGCCTACTCTACGAGCAGTACTTC
CDR3: CASSLLYEQYF
D: -
J: TRBJ2-7
V: TRBV7-2
size: -

DNA: TGTGCCACCAGTGACTCAGCAGGGGGCCTTGACACTGAAGCTTTCTTT
CDR3: CATSDSAGGLDTEAFF
D: TRBD1
J: TRBJ1-1
V: TRBV24-1
size: -

DNA: TGTGCCAGCAGCTTGGGGCAAAGATCCAAAAACATTCAGTACTTC
CDR3: CASSLGQRSKNIQYF
D: -
J: TRBJ2-4
V: TRBV5-6
size: -

DNA: TGTGCCAGCAGCCGGGCAACTAATGAAAAACTGTTTTTT
CDR3: CASSRATNEKLFF
D: -
J: TRBJ1-4
V: TRBV5-4
size: -

DNA: TGTGCCAGCAGTTACACTATCATCAGGGACGGCTATGGCTACACCTTC
CDR3: CASSYTIIRDGYGYTF
D: -
J: TRBJ1-2
V: TRBV6-5
size: -

DNA: TGTGCCACCAGTGACCCGGGACAGGGGGGCAATCAGCCCCAGCATTTT
CDR3: CATSDPGQGGNQPQHF
D: TRBD1
J: TRBJ1-5
V: TRBV24-1
size: -

DNA: TGCGCCAGCAAGTTAGCGGAAACGAACACCGGGGAGCTGTTTTTT
CDR3: CASKLAETNTGELFF
D: -
J: TRBJ2-2
V: TRBV10-2
size: -

DNA: TGTGCCAGCAGCCCCCGTTCAGATTCACCCCTCCACTTT
CDR3: CASSPRSDSPLHF
D: -
J: TRBJ1-6
V: TRBV7-9
size: -

DNA: TGTGCCAGCAGCCAAGAATCTGTGGGTTCACCCCTCCACTTT
CDR3: CASSQESVGSPLHF
D: -
J: TRBJ1-6
V: TRBV3-1/TRBV3-2
size: -

DNA: TGTGCCAGCAGCCAAGATTACAGGGAGGGCGAGCAGTACTTC
CDR3: CASSQDYREGEQYF
D: -
J: TRBJ2-7
V: TRBV14
size: -

DNA: TGCGCCAGCAGCTTAGGCCCGACAGATACGCAGTATTTT
CDR3: CASSLGPTDTQYF
D: -
J: TRBJ2-3
V: TRBV5-1
size: -

DNA: TGTGCCAGCAGTTACTCGAGGGGTATGGGGGAGCTGTTTTTT
CDR3: CASSYSRGMGELFF
D: -
J: TRBJ2-2
V: TRBV6-5
size: -

DNA: TGTGCCAGCAGCTTACGGGGGTATAGCAATCAGCCCCAGCATTTT
CDR3: CASSLRGYSNQPQHF
D: -
J: TRBJ1-5
V: TRBV7-2
size: -

DNA: TGTGCCAGCAGCCGCGGACAGTCGAACACCGGGGAGCTGTTTTTT
CDR3: CASSRGQSNTGELFF
D: -
J: TRBJ2-2
V: TRBV3-1/TRBV3-2
size: -

DNA: TGTGCCAGCAGCAAAGACCGAAAGGGGGCAACAGATACGCAGTATTTT
CDR3: CASSKDRKGATDTQYF
D: -
J: TRBJ2-3
V: TRBV21-1
size: -

DNA: TGTGCCAGCAGCCAAGAGTCCCTTCTTCCAACTAATGAAAAACTGTTTTTT
CDR3: CASSQESLLPTNEKLFF
D: -
J: TRBJ1-4
V: TRBV14
size: -

DNA: TGTGCCAGCAGTTTGCGGCCAGGCTCGGGAGCTTTCTTT
CDR3: CASSLRPGSGAFF
D: -
J: TRBJ1-1
V: TRBV12-3/TRBV12-4
size: -

DNA: TGTGCCAGCAGCAGGGGGCGGGTAGACCAGCCCCAGCATTTT
CDR3: CASSRGRVDQPQHF
D: TRBD1
J: TRBJ1-5
V: TRBV13
size: once

DNA: TGTGCCAGTAGTGGACTAGCGCCCAACACCGGGGAGCTGTTTTTT
CDR3: CASSGLAPNTGELFF
D: TRBD2
J: TRBJ2-2
V: TRBV19
size: few

DNA: TGTGCCAGCAGATTCCATAGCGGGAGGGGCACAGATACGCAGTATTTT
CDR3: CASRFHSGRGTDTQYF
D: TRBD2
J: TRBJ2-3
V: TRBV28
size: -

DNA: TGTGCCAGCAGTTATAGACAAGACTACAATGAGCAGTTCTTC
CDR3: CASSYRQDYNEQFF
D: -
J: TRBJ2-1
V: TRBV6-5
size: -

DNA: TGTGCCAGCAGCCCCCAGGACAGGGGTAGCGGGGAGCTGTTTTTT
CDR3: CASSPQDRGSGELFF
D: TRBD1
J: TRBJ2-2
V: TRBV9
size: once

DNA: TGTGCCTGGAACCATGTCCCGGGACCTCGACCCAATCAGCCCCAGCATTTT
CDR3: CAWNHVPGPRPNQPQHF
D: -
J: TRBJ1-5
V: TRBV30
size: -

DNA: TGCGCCAGCAGCCAAGATGTCCGGGACAGGGGGCCAACTGAAGCTTTCTTT
CDR3: CASSQDVRDRGPTEAFF
D: TRBD1
J: TRBJ1-1
V: TRBV4-3
size: many

DNA: TGTGCCAGCAGTGTGTCTAGCGGGAGTGGCTACAATGAGCAGTTCTTC
CDR3: CASSVSSGSGYNEQFF
D: TRBD2
J: TRBJ2-1
V: TRBV6-4
size: -